A single sample is the source of the 10 T cell receptor beta chains below, sequenced in a study of OX40 agonist ivuxolimab in advanced cancers. This table comes from immunoSEQ multiplex PCR, and its TCRdb copy is limited to in-frame clones, with some not included. This table holds about 50,000 clones, approximately 79% found once. The sample in question was CD4+ or CD8+ T cells sorted from blood, obtained in a trial of the OX40 agonist ivuxolimab. The receptors derive from an adult with an advanced solid tumor such as melanoma, head and neck, liver or kidney cancer.

Regarding this clone: The junction departs from the called germline gene at one end, perhaps through a read error. The sample holds other DNA sequences that translate to the same CDR3. The chain employs TRBV7-9 and TRBJ1-6, with 7 bases lining up with TRBD1. The CDR3 is 15 amino acids. Germline CDR1 reads SEHNR; CDR2 reads FQNEAQ (reference sequence). CDR3 DNA: TGTGCCAGCAGCCCTTACAGGGGTAATAATTCACCCCTCCACTTC. This translates into CASSPYRGNNSPLHF. Full variable domain (rest looked up from reference TRBV7-9 and TRBJ1-6): DTGVSQNPRHKITKRGQNVTFRCDPISEHNRLYWYRQTLGQGPEFLTYFQNEAQLEKSRLLSDRFSAERPKGSFSTLEIQRTEQGDSAMYLCASSPYRGNNSPLHFGNGTRLTVT.

V and J are TRBV6-9 and TRBJ1-1; D unresolved. CDR3 length equals 14 residues. The V end was cut by 3 bases, the J end by 5 bases, with 13 bases between. Germline V gene lookup returns CDR1 MNHGY and CDR2 SVAAGI. CDR3 coding DNA: TGTGCCAGCAGTTACTCGGGGAGGAAAACTGAAGCTTTCTTT. The encoded protein is CASSYSGRKTEAFF.

The chain carries TRBV6-5 and TRBJ1-1; no clear D. Germline V gene data show CDR1 as MNHEY and CDR2 as SVGAGI. V was trimmed by 5 bases and J by 7 bases, leaving 5 bases between them. The CDR3 is 10 residues long. The CDR3 protein is CASSDYEAFF. The CDR3 nucleotides are TGTGCCAGCAGTGATTATGAAGCTTTCTTT.

This clone has more than one count but fewer than ten. J is TRBJ1-2 and V is TRBV6-5; D not certain. Trimming took 10 bases from V and 4 from J, leaving 19 bases between them. Germline-derived CDR1 and CDR2 are MNHEY and SVGAGI. CDR3 length equals 14 residues. This chain's CDR3 is CATLRTGGLYGYTF. CDR3 DNA: TGTGCCACCCTTAGGACGGGCGGCCTCTATGGCTACACCTTC.

The sample holds one count of this clone. The chain uses TRBV19 and TRBJ2-3; TRBD2 might be the D (6 bases). Germline CDR1 LNHDA, CDR2 SQIVND (reference sequence). The CDR3 consists of 14 residues. V was cut by 5 bases and J by 6 bases, with 15 bases left in between. The CDR3 loop is CASSVPGGRDTQYF. The CDR3 coding sequence is TGTGCCAGTAGTGTACCCGGAGGGAGGGATACGCAGTATTTT. Variable domain in full (rest from reference TRBV19 and TRBJ2-3): DGGITQSPKYLFRKEGQNVTLSCEQNLNHDAMYWYRQDPGQGLRLIYYSQIVNDFQKGDIAEGYSVSREKKESFPLTVTSAQKNPTAFYLCASSVPGGRDTQYFGPGTRLTVL.

The chain carries TRBV9 and TRBJ1-1, with D uncertain. Between the trimmed V and J ends, which lost 2 bases and 3 bases, there was a span of 8 bases. CDR1 is SGDLS and CDR2 is YYNGEE in the germline V gene. This CDR3 is built from 13 residues. The DNA for the CDR3 is TGTGCCAGCAGCGTCTACAGCGACACTGAAGCTTTCTTT. Translated: CASSVYSDTEAFF.

This clone showed up just a few times. The chain combines TRBV19 with TRBJ2-3; 12 positions match TRBD2. Trimming at V came to 4 bases and at J to 6 bases, leaving 8 bases not matched to a gene. Germline lookup yields CDR1 LNHDA and CDR2 SQIVND (reference sequence). The CDR3 is 16 residues long. For the CDR3, the DNA is TGTGCCAGTAGTACGCGTACTAGCGGGGGGATGGATACGCAGTATTTT. Translated, it gives CASSTRTSGGMDTQYF.

The chain carries TRBV28 and TRBJ1-6; maybe TRBD1 (6 bases). Looked up from germline, CDR1 is MDHEN and CDR2 is SYDVKM. Trimming cost V 7 bases and J 10 bases, with 20 bases left between them. This CDR3 has 15 amino acids. CDR3 loop: CASTGQLGGRSPLHF. DNA for the CDR3: TGTGCCAGCACCGGTCAGTTGGGGGGCAGATCACCCCTCCACTTT.

The CDR3 is CASSPPLQPMNTEAFF. The CDR3 DNA sequence: TGTGCCAGCTCACCACCGTTACAACCCATGAACACTGAAGCTTTCTTT. The V gene is TRBV18, the J gene TRBJ1-1; D ambiguous. The CDR3 runs to 16 residues. From germline, CDR1 is KGHSH and CDR2 LQKENI. With 0 bases removed from V and 0 bases from J, the gap between germline ends came to 11 bases.

The chain couples TRBV11-2 to TRBJ1-1; maybe TRBD1 (6 bases). CDR3 length: 14 amino acids. V lost 5 bases and J 4 bases, leaving 14 bases between the germline ends. The germline V gene has CDR1 SGHAT and CDR2 FQNNGV. CDR3 amino acids: CASSLTRGRTEAFF. CDR3 in DNA: TGTGCCAGCAGCCTGACCAGGGGACGCACTGAAGCTTTCTTT.